The present T cell receptor (beta chain) was sequenced within a study of CD8+ T cells in alopecia areata. Points from the study as a whole: Mice gave a clearer picture of TCR sharing than patients did, possibly for HLA-related reasons.

This CDR3 has 16 amino acids. The V gene's germline CDR1 is SGHNT and CDR2 YYREEE (reference sequence). This clone was counted a few times. What it binds is not known. One end of the junction does not line up with germline, which may come from a read error. TCR sequencing used cDNA made by reverse transcription of extracted RNA. Sequenced by immunoSEQ multiplex PCR; TCRdb stores in-frame clones only, minus some. The sample contains fewer than 250,000 clones, roughly three fifths of which appear only once. As for treatment: oral pan-JAK inhibitor, 5-10 mg twice daily. The sample in question was CD4+ T cells sorted from blood, obtained at week 4, from a patient treated with tofacitinib. The receptor was isolated from a human donor with alopecia areata. The chain employs TRBV5-4 and TRBJ1-2; D not resolved. In DNA, the CDR3 is TGCGCCAGCAGCCAAGACATAGTTCGAGCTAACTATGGCTACACCTTC. This codes for CASSQDIVRANYGYTF.